Given below is one T cell receptor (beta chain) in context. Its target is not known. The CDR3 is 10 residues long. In germline, CDR1 is SQVTM, CDR2 ANQGSEA. Deletions cut 0 bases from V and 7 bases from J, with 3 bases between. The entry originates in a study of T cells in Graves' hyperthyroidism and ophthalmopathy. Regions amplified from RNA transcripts were the TCR beta CDR3 regions. The HTBI primer set served for first-round RT-PCR of the TCR CDR3. Via MiXCR, TCRdb re-called the multiplex PCR reads, giving one row per CDR3 protein. The table lists approximately 350,000 distinct CDR3 sequences, 15% of them singletons. The study, taken as a whole, reports: Using 13 V-J features, a model discriminated ophthalmopathy from stable hyperthyroidism. Expanded thyroid clonotypes (above 0.001) were mostly also found in blood.

Diagnoses rested on clinical symptoms, serum thyroxine and TRAb, thyroid ultrasound and orbital computed tomography. PBMCs stemmed from over 7.5 ml fresh peripheral blood. The gene calls are TRBV29-1 and TRBJ1-2; no clear D gene. Sequencing input: blood. This TCR derives from a woman in her sixties with Graves' ophthalmopathy. The CDR3 DNA reads TGCAGCGTTGAAGAGGGTGGCTACACCTTC. Amino acid sequence: CSVEEGGYTF. Variable domain in full (rest from reference TRBV29-1 and TRBJ1-2): SAVISQKPSRDICQRGTSLTIQCQVDSQVTMMFWYRQQPGQSLTLIATANQGSEATYESGFVIDKFPISRPNLTFSTLTVSNMSPEDSSIYLCSVEEGGYTFGSGTRLTVV.